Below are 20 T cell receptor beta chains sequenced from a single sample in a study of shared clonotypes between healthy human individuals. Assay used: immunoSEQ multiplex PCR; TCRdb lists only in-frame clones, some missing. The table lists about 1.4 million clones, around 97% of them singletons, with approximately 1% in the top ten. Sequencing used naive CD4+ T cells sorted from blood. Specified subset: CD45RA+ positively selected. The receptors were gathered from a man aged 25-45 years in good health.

CDR3 residues: CAISGGLYEQYF. The CDR3 DNA reads as TGTGCCATCTCAGGTGGACTTTACGAGCAGTACTTC. The rearrangement joins TRBV10-3 to TRBJ2-7; possibly TRBD2 for D (5 bases). Germline-derived CDR1 and CDR2 are ENHRY and SYGVKD. V was trimmed by 8 bases and J by 4 bases, leaving 12 bases between them. The CDR3 totals 12 residues.

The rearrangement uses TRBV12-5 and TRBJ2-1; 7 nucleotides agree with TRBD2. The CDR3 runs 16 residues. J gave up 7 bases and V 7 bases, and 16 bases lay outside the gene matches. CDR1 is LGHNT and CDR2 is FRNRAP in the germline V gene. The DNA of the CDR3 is TGTGCTAGTGCCACCCGAGTGGGGAGCGGGATTAATGAGCAGTTCTTC. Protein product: CASATRVGSGINEQFF.

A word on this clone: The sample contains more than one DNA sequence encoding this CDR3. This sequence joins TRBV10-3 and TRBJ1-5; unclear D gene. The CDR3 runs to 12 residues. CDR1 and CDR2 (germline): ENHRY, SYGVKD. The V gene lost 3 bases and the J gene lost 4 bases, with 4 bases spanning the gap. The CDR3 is CAISEPNQPQHF. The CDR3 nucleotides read TGTGCCATCAGTGAACCGAATCAGCCCCAGCATTTT.

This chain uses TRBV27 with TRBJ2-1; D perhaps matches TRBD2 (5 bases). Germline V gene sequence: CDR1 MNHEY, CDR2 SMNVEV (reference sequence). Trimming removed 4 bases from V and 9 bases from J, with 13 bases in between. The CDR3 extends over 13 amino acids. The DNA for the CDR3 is TGTGCCAGCAGTTCGCCGCTAACTAGTGAGCAGTTCTTC. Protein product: CASSSPLTSEQFF.

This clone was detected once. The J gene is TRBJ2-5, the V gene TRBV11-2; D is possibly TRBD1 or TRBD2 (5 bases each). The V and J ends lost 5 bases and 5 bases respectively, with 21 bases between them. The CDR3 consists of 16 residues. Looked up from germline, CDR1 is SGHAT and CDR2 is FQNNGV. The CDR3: CASSPAKGPLLETQYF. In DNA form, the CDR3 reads TGTGCCAGCAGCCCGGCGAAGGGACCCTTGCTCGAGACCCAGTACTTC.

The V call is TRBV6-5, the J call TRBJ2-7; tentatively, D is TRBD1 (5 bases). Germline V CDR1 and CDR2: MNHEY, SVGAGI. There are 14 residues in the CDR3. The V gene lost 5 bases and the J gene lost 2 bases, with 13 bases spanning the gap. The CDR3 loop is CASSQGRFPYEQYF. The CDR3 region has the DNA TGTGCCAGCAGTCAGGGAAGGTTCCCCTACGAGCAGTACTTC.

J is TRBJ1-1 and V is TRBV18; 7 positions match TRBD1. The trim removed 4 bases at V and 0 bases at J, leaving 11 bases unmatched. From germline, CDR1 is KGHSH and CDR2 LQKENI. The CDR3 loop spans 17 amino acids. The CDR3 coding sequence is TGTGCCAGCTCACACCGACAGGGTCCCAACATGAACACTGAAGCTTTCTTT. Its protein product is CASSHRQGPNMNTEAFF.

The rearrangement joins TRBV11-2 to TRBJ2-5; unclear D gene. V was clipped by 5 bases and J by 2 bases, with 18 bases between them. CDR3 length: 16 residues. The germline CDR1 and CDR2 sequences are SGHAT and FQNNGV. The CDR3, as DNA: TGTGCCAGCAGCCCCTGGATTGGCGCGGATCAAGAGACCCAGTACTTC. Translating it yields CASSPWIGADQETQYF.

DNA of the CDR3: TGTGCCAGTAGTATAGATGGTAGGGGGGATCAGCCCCAGCATTTT. Translation gives CASSIDGRGDQPQHF. This chain connects TRBV19 to TRBJ1-5, with D possibly TRBD1 on 6 matching bases. The V and J ends lost 0 bases and 5 bases respectively, with 11 bases between them. The CDR3 loop spans 15 amino acids. Germline V gene sequence: CDR1 LNHDA, CDR2 SQIVND (reference sequence).

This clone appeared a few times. The CDR3 DNA reads as TGCAGCGTTGAACGAGGGATCTATGGCTACACCTTC. Protein: CSVERGIYGYTF. The chain couples TRBV29-1 to TRBJ1-2; no clear D gene. The CDR3 spans 12 residues. CDR1 and CDR2 (germline): SQVTM, ANQGSEA. V shed 2 bases and J shed 4 bases, with 8 bases lying between them.

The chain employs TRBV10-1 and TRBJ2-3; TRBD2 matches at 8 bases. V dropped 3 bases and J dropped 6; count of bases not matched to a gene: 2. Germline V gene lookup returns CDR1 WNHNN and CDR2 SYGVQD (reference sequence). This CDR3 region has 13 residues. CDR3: CASSDSGGDTQYF. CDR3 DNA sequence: TGCGCCAGCAGTGATTCGGGAGGGGATACGCAGTATTTT.

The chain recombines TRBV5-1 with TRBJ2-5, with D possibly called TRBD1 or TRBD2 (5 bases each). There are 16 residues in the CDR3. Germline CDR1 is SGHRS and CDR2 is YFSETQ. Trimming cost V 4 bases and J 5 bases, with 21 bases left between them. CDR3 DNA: TGCGCCAGCAGCCTGGGCCACCGGGACCTAAGGGAGACCCAGTACTTC. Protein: CASSLGHRDLRETQYF.

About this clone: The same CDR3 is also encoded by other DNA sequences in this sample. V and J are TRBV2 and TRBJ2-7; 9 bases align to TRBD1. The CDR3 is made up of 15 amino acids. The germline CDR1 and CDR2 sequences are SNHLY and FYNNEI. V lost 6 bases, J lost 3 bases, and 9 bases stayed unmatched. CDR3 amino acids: CASRRSGTGFYEQYF. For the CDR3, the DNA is TGTGCCAGCAGACGTTCCGGGACAGGGTTCTACGAGCAGTACTTC.

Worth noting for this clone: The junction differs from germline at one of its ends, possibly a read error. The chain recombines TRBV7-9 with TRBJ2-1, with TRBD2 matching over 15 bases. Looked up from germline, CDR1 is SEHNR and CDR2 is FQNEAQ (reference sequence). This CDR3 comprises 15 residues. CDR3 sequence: CASSSGGLAGGPVVF. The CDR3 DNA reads TGTGCCAGCAGCTCCGGTGGACTAGCGGGAGGGCCGGTCGTCTTC.

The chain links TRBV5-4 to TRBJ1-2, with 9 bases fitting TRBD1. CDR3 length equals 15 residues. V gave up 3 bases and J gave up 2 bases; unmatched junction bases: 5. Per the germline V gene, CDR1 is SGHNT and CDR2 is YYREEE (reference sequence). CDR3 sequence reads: CASSSDRGGNYGYTF. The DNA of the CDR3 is TGTGCCAGCAGCTCGGACAGGGGTGGAAACTATGGCTACACCTTC. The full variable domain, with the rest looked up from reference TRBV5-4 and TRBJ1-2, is ETGVTQSPTHLIKTRGQQVTLRCSSQSGHNTVSWYQQALGQGPQFIFQYYREEENGRGNFPPRFSGLQFPNYSSELNVNALELDDSALYLCASSSDRGGNYGYTFGSGTRLTVV.

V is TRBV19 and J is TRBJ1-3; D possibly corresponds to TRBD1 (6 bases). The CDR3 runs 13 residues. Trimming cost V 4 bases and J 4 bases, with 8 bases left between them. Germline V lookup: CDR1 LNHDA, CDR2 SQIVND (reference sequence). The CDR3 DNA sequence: TGTGCCAGTAGTACGGACAGCGGAAACACCATATATTTT. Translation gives CASSTDSGNTIYF.

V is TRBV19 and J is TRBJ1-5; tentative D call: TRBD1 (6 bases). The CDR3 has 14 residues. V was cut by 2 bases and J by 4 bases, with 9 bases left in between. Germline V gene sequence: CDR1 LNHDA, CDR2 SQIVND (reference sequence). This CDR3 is CASSIQGPNQPQHF. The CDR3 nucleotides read TGTGCCAGTAGTATACAGGGGCCGAATCAGCCCCAGCATTTT.

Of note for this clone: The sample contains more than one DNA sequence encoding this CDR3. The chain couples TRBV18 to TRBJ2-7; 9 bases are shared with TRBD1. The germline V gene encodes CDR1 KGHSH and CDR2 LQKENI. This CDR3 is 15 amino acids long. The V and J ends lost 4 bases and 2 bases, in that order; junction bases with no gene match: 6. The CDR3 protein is CASSQPGQGAYEQYF. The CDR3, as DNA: TGTGCCAGCTCACAACCGGGACAGGGCGCCTACGAGCAGTACTTC. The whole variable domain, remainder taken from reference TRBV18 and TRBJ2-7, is NAGVMQNPRHLVRRRGQEARLRCSPMKGHSHVYWYRQLPEEGLKFMVYLQKENIIDESGMPKERFSAEFPKEGPSILRIQQVVRGDSAAYFCASSQPGQGAYEQYFGPGTRLTVT.

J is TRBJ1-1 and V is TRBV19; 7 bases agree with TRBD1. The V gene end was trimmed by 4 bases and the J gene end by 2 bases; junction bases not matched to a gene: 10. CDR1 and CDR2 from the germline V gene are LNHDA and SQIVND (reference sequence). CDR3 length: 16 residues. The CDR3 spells CASSRPGGTGNTEAFF. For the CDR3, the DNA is TGTGCCAGTAGTAGACCAGGGGGGACGGGAAACACTGAAGCTTTCTTT.

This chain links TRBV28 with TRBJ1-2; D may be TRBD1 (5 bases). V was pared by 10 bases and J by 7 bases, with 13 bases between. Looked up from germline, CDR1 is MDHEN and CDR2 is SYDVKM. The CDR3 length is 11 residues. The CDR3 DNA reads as TGTGCCACCGGCCAGGGCTCTGGCTACACCTTC. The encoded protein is CATGQGSGYTF.